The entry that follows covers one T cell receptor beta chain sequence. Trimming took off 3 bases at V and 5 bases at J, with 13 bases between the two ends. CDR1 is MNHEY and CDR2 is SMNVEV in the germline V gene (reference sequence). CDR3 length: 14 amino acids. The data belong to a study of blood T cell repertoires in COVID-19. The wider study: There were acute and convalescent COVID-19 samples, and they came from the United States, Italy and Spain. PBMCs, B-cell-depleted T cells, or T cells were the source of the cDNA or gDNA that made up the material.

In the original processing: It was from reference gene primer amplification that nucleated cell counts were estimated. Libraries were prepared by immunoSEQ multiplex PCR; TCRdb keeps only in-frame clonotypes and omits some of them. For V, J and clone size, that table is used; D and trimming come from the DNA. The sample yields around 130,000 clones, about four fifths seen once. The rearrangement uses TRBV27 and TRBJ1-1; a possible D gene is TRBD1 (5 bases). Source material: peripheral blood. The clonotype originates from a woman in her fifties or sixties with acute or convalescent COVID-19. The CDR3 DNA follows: TGTGCCAGCAGTTTTCAGGGTGTCTGGACTGAAGCTTTCTTT. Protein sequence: CASSFQGVWTEAFF.